These 5 T cell receptor beta chains originate from one sample sequenced in a study of immune evolution from preneoplasia to lung adenocarcinoma. The assay was immunoSEQ multiplex PCR, and TCRdb's table has in-frame clones only and misses some. The sample holds approximately 9,000 clones, 82% seen once. Sequenced sample: FFPE minimally invasive lung adenocarcinoma tissue. The receptors originated from a person aged 65 to 85 with lung adenocarcinoma.

This clone was seen more than once but under ten times. The CDR3 loop reads CASSLYWFKGDNEQFF. The CDR3 DNA reads as TGTGCCAGCAGCTTATATTGGTTCAAGGGGGACAATGAGCAGTTCTTC. V and J are TRBV7-8 and TRBJ2-1, with D perhaps matching TRBD1 (6 bases). The ends were cut back, 2 bases at V and 5 bases at J, with 16 bases in the middle. CDR3 length equals 16 residues. Germline V gene lookup returns CDR1 SGHVS and CDR2 FQNEAQ.

V usage is TRBV9 and J usage is TRBJ1-1, with no clear D. Looked up from germline, CDR1 is SGDLS and CDR2 is YYNGEE. V lost 2 bases and J 1 base, leaving 6 bases between the germline ends. This CDR3 is built from 13 residues. This CDR3 is CASSVKQNTEAFF. The CDR3 DNA reads as TGTGCCAGCAGCGTTAAGCAGAACACTGAAGCTTTCTTT.

This clone has just one count. The chain uses TRBV19 and TRBJ2-7; D is perhaps TRBD1 (5 bases). The germline gives CDR1 LNHDA, CDR2 SQIVND (reference sequence). The CDR3 runs 12 residues. Trimming cost V 6 bases and J 2 bases, with 8 bases left between them. The CDR3 loop is CASSPGPYEQYF. The CDR3, as DNA: TGTGCCAGTAGCCCAGGGCCCTACGAGCAGTACTTC. Filled out from reference TRBV19 and TRBJ2-7, the complete variable domain reads DGGITQSPKYLFRKEGQNVTLSCEQNLNHDAMYWYRQDPGQGLRLIYYSQIVNDFQKGDIAEGYSVSREKKESFPLTVTSAQKNPTAFYLCASSPGPYEQYFGPGTRLTVT.

V is TRBV6-1 and J is TRBJ2-3, with D maybe TRBD2 (7 bases). The V gene lost 4 bases and the J gene lost 2 bases, with 22 bases spanning the gap. CDR1 and CDR2 from the germline V gene are MNHNS and SASEGT. The length of the CDR3 is 18 residues. In DNA form, the CDR3 reads TGTGCCAGCAGTGCCCTGCCCCCGGTAGGGGGGGACACAGATACGCAGTATTTT. Residues: CASSALPPVGGDTDTQYF.

The J gene is TRBJ2-7, the V gene TRBV2, with a weak D call TRBD1 (5 bases). In germline, CDR1 is SNHLY, CDR2 FYNNEI. The CDR3 spans 15 residues. Trimming shortened V by 8 bases and J by 5 bases, and 22 bases separated the two germline ends. The chain's CDR3 is CASSLPAGLINEQYF. The CDR3 coding sequence is TGTGCCAGCTCACTTCCGGCAGGGTTAATCAACGAGCAGTACTTC.